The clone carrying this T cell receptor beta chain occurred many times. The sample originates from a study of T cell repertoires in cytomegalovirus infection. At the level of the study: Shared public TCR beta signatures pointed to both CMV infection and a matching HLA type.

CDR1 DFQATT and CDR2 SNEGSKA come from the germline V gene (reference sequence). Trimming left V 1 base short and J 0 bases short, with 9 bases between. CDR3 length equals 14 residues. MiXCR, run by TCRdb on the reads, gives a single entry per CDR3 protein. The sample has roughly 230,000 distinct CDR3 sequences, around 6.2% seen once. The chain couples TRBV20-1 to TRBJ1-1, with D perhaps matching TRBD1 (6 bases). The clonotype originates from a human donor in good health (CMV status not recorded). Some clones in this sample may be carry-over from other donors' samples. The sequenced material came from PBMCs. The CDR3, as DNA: TGCAGTGCTAGAGGGGGGCACTTGAACACTGAAGCTTTCTTT. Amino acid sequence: CSARGGHLNTEAFF.